The 18 T cell receptor beta chains below all came from one sample that was sequenced in a study of OX40 agonist ivuxolimab in advanced cancers. Library preparation was by the immunoSEQ multiplex PCR assay. In TCRdb, the immuneACCESS table is reduced to in-frame sequences with V and J assigned. These tables do not hold every clone; where another copy was compared, an unresolved V gene accounts for under half, and the others remain unexplained. For this sample there are around 10,000 clones; 79% appear just once. About 40% of the sample rests with the top ten. The material was CD4+ or CD8+ T cells sorted from blood, obtained in a trial of the OX40 agonist ivuxolimab. These receptors all come from an adult with an advanced solid tumor such as melanoma, head and neck, liver or kidney cancer.

V usage is TRBV9 and J usage is TRBJ1-4; D possibly corresponds to TRBD1 (6 bases). Trimming shortened V by 1 base and J by 8 bases, and 15 bases separated the two germline ends. From germline, CDR1 is SGDLS and CDR2 YYNGEE. The CDR3 has 15 amino acids. Written as DNA, the CDR3 is TGTGCCAGCAGCGTATCCCAGGGGATCGGGGAAAAACTGTTTTTT. Translation: CASSVSQGIGEKLFF.

This clone was recorded once. The V gene is TRBV4-1, the J gene TRBJ2-3, with TRBD1 matching 9 bases. Trimming took 1 base from V and 2 from J; bases not matched to a gene: 1. Germline V gives CDR1 MGHRA, CDR2 YSYEKL. The CDR3 runs to 15 residues. The CDR3 DNA sequence: TGCGCCAGCAGCCAAGGGGACAGGGCCACAGATACGCAGTATTTT. This sequence encodes CASSQGDRATDTQYF.

Here the CDR3 DNA reads TGTGCCAGCAGCCCCGAAATCGAGCGGCAAGAGACCCAGTACTTC. Protein sequence: CASSPEIERQETQYF. The gene calls are TRBV5-4 and TRBJ2-5; tentative D call: TRBD2 (5 bases). Trimming took 4 bases from V and 2 from J, leaving 15 bases between them. The CDR3 totals 15 residues. Germline V gene sequence: CDR1 SGHNT, CDR2 YYREEE (reference sequence).

This sequence joins TRBV29-1 and TRBJ1-1; TRBD1 aligns across 7 bases. Per the germline V gene, CDR1 is SQVTM and CDR2 is ANQGSEA. V lost 0 bases and J lost 1; bases outside the gene matches: 2. This CDR3 has 14 residues. CDR3: CSVEEGQPNTEAFF. The CDR3 DNA reads as TGCAGCGTTGAAGAGGGACAGCCGAACACTGAAGCTTTCTTT.

This chain uses TRBV6-9 with TRBJ2-7; 7 bases are a match to TRBD2. The trim removed 3 bases at V and 5 bases at J, leaving 4 bases unmatched. This CDR3 spans 13 amino acids. CDR1 and CDR2 (germline): MNHGY, SVAAGI. CDR3 coding DNA: TGTGCCAGCAGTTACGCGGGAGTCGACGAGCAGTACTTC. It specifies CASSYAGVDEQYF.

V gene TRBV7-2 combines with J gene TRBJ2-7, with 9 bases aligning to TRBD2. The CDR3 contains 16 residues. The ends lost 2 bases at V and 4 bases at J; junction bases unmatched: 9. Germline CDR1 is SGHTA and CDR2 is FQGNSA. DNA of the CDR3: TGTGCCAGCAGCTTAATGCCCGGGACTAGCTATTACGAGCAGTACTTC. It codes for CASSLMPGTSYYEQYF.

This clone was observed a handful of times. This chain links TRBV7-9 with TRBJ1-2, with 9 bases matching TRBD1. The germline V gene encodes CDR1 SEHNR and CDR2 FQNEAQ (reference sequence). V was pared by 5 bases and J by 3 bases, with 10 bases of the junction left unmatched. The CDR3 length is 16 residues. The CDR3 region has the DNA TGTGCCAGCAGCGACGTTACCGGGACAGGGTACTATGGCTACACCTTC. Protein: CASSDVTGTGYYGYTF.

Details on this clone: One end of the junction fails to match germline, which may point to a read error. The CDR3: CTSSRPTYSYEQYF. The CDR3 bases are TGTACCAGCAGCCGACCGACGTACTCCTACGAGCAGTACTTC. This chain connects TRBV25-1 to TRBJ2-7; no reliable D call. The germline V gene has CDR1 MGHDK and CDR2 SYGVNS. CDR3 length: 14 amino acids.

The V and J genes are TRBV13 and TRBJ2-1; 8 bases agree with TRBD1. Germline V gene sequence: CDR1 PRHDT, CDR2 FYEKMQ (reference sequence). CDR3 length: 15 residues. Trimming at V came to 5 bases and at J to 7 bases, leaving 10 bases not matched to a gene. The CDR3 loop is CASSKKLTGGNEQFF. CDR3 nucleotide sequence: TGTGCCAGCAGCAAAAAACTTACAGGGGGAAATGAGCAGTTCTTC.

The CDR3 is CASSNTGGSPLHF. CDR3 coding DNA: TGTGCCAGCAGTAATACAGGGGGTTCACCCCTCCACTTT. The chain has TRBV28 and TRBJ1-6; 8 nucleotides match TRBD1. Trimming at V came to 5 bases and at J to 9 bases, leaving 3 bases not matched to a gene. CDR3 size: 13 residues. Germline CDR1 reads MDHEN; CDR2 reads SYDVKM.

This clone was seen ten or more times. J is TRBJ1-5 and V is TRBV7-2; D unresolved. From germline, CDR1 is SGHTA and CDR2 FQGNSA. CDR3 length: 16 residues. With 1 base removed from V and 2 bases from J, the gap between germline ends came to 12 bases. CDR3 sequence: CASSLDRLPGNQPQHF. CDR3 sequence (DNA): TGTGCCAGCAGCTTAGACAGACTACCTGGCAATCAGCCCCAGCATTTT.

This clone is labeled as medium-sized (0.01 to 0.1%). The chain joins TRBV19 to TRBJ2-1, with D tentatively TRBD1 or TRBD2 (5 bases each). The germline V gene has CDR1 LNHDA and CDR2 SQIVND (reference sequence). Between the trimmed V and J ends, which lost 3 bases and 5 bases, there was a span of 11 bases. The CDR3 runs to 14 residues. The CDR3 nucleotides are TGTGCCAGTAGTATTCTGGGGGTCGACAATGAGCAGTTCTTC. Its protein is CASSILGVDNEQFF.

The chain joins TRBV27 to TRBJ1-1; TRBD1 is a possible D gene (6 bases). This CDR3 is built from 13 residues. The germline CDR1 and CDR2 sequences are MNHEY and SMNVEV (reference sequence). V gave up 4 bases and J gave up 3 bases, with 9 bases separating them. In DNA form, the CDR3 reads TGTGCCAGCAGTTCCACAGGGCACACTGAAGCTTTCTTT. Its translation is CASSSTGHTEAFF.

Concerning this clone itself: At the DNA level, this CDR3 is encoded by other sequences in the same sample as well. Written as DNA, the CDR3 is TGTGCCAGCAGAAGACAGGGGGCAGGCAATCAGCCCCAGCATTTT. It encodes CASRRQGAGNQPQHF. The genes are TRBV2 and TRBJ1-5, with 10 bases identical to TRBD1. The ends lost 6 bases at V and 2 bases at J; junction bases unmatched: 4. CDR1 is SNHLY, CDR2 FYNNEI, per germline. CDR3 length: 15 residues.

In its sample, this clone ranks as medium-sized (0.01 to 0.1%). The chain couples TRBV6-5 to TRBJ2-7; no reliable D call. The CDR3 sequence is 12 residues long. Germline lookup yields CDR1 MNHEY and CDR2 SVGAGI. The germline V and J ends were trimmed by 8 bases and 3 bases, with 11 bases remaining between them. Written as DNA, the CDR3 is TGTGCCAGCTCTGCGGAGCACTACGAGCAGTACTTC. This encodes CASSAEHYEQYF.

As to this clone: The identical CDR3 is also encoded by other nucleotide sequences in the sample. V usage is TRBV6-1 and J usage is TRBJ2-7, with D possibly called TRBD1 or TRBD2 (5 bases each). In germline, CDR1 is MNHNS, CDR2 SASEGT. This CDR3 comprises 15 residues. Between the trimmed V and J ends, which lost 2 bases and 7 bases, there was a span of 18 bases. The CDR3 DNA reads as TGTGCCAGCAGTGAATATAATGGGGGACCCCAAGAGCAGTACTTC. Its translation: CASSEYNGGPQEQYF.

This clone was observed once. This chain links TRBV28 with TRBJ2-2, with 8 bases aligning to TRBD2. The CDR3 is 16 amino acids. J was trimmed by 6 bases and V by 2 bases; bases with no gene match: 8. Germline V lookup: CDR1 MDHEN, CDR2 SYDVKM. The CDR3 protein is CASSLEAGGFPGELFF. The CDR3 coding sequence is TGTGCCAGCAGTTTAGAGGCGGGGGGTTTCCCCGGGGAGCTGTTTTTT. Full variable domain (rest looked up from reference TRBV28 and TRBJ2-2): DVKVTQSSRYLVKRTGEKVFLECVQDMDHENMFWYRQDPGLGLRLIYFSYDVKMKEKGDIPEGYSVSREKKERFSLILESASTNQTSMYLCASSLEAGGFPGELFFGEGSRLTVL.

This rearrangement joins TRBV2 to TRBJ2-3, with TRBD2 matching 10 bases. CDR3 size: 15 residues. Trimming removed 7 bases from V and 4 bases from J; junction bases left unmatched: 8. Germline CDR1 and CDR2: SNHLY and FYNNEI. The CDR3 coding sequence is TGTGCCAGCACTAGAGCGGGGGGGCCCCCAGATACGCAGTATTTT. Translating it yields CASTRAGGPPDTQYF.